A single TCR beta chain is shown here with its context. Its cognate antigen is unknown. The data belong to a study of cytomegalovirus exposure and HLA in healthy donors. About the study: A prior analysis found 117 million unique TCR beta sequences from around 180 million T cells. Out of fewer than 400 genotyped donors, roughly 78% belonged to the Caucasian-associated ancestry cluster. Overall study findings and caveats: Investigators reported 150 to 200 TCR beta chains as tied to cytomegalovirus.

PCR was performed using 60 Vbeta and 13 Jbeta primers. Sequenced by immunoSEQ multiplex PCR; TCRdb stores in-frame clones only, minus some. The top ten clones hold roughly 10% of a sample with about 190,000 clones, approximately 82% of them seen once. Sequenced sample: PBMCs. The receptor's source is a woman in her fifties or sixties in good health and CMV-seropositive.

The CDR3, as DNA: TGTGCCACCCAGGATCGATATGGCTACACCTTC. This codes for CATQDRYGYTF. The rearrangement uses TRBV19 and TRBJ1-2; no definite D call. The CDR3 sequence is 11 residues long. Germline V lookup: CDR1 LNHDA, CDR2 SQIVND (reference sequence). The V end was cut by 10 bases, the J end by 5 bases, with 11 bases between.